The rows below give T cell receptor beta chains drawn from one sample of a study of a mutant IDH1 vaccine in newly diagnosed glioma. No antigen is known for these receptors. Profiling relied on immunoSEQ multiplex PCR, and the TCRdb table lists in-frame clones only, not all of them. The data contain fewer than 45,000 clones, around 76% of them singletons. This specimen consisted of PBMCs, obtained from a glioma patient whose treatment included an IDH1 peptide vaccine. The receptors derive from a woman in her thirties or forties with glioma. Some clones in this sample may be carry-over from other donors' samples. Each CDR3 is given with its conserved first and last residue. A D gene is named only where the DNA matches it firmly. Size is stated for part of the rows, as once, few or many counts, or as a class when the clone is expanded.

v_gene: TRBV7-2
d_gene: .
abundance: few
j_gene: TRBJ1-2
CDR3nt: TGTGCCAGCAGCTTAGACGCCAGGGTAGTTGGCTACACCTTC
CDR3aa: CASSLDARVVGYTF

v_gene: TRBV19
d_gene: .
abundance: .
j_gene: TRBJ2-7
CDR3nt: TGTGCCAGTAATACAGGTAGGACCTACGAGCAGTACTTC
CDR3aa: CASNTGRTYEQYF

v_gene: TRBV11-3
d_gene: .
abundance: .
j_gene: TRBJ2-2
CDR3nt: TGTGCCAGCAGCATAAGCCTGGGCACCGGGGAGCTGTTTTTT
CDR3aa: CASSISLGTGELFF

v_gene: TRBV6-1
d_gene: .
abundance: few
j_gene: TRBJ2-2
CDR3nt: TGTGCCAGCAGGGCAGGACAGTTTCTGTTTTTT
CDR3aa: CASRAGQFLFF

v_gene: TRBV7-9
d_gene: .
abundance: .
j_gene: TRBJ1-1
CDR3nt: TGTGCCAGCAGCTTGGGGGCAGGGTATCGGAACACTGAAGCTTTCTTT
CDR3aa: CASSLGAGYRNTEAFF

v_gene: TRBV25-1
d_gene: .
abundance: .
j_gene: TRBJ2-7
CDR3nt: TGTGCCAGCAGTTCAGGGTTCGGAGACGAGCAGTACTTC
CDR3aa: CASSSGFGDEQYF

v_gene: TRBV5-5
d_gene: TRBD2
abundance: .
j_gene: TRBJ2-2
CDR3nt: TGTGCCAGCAGCCAACTAGCGGGGGGTCCCACCGGGGAGCTGTTTTTT
CDR3aa: CASSQLAGGPTGELFF

v_gene: TRBV18
d_gene: TRBD1
abundance: .
j_gene: TRBJ1-5
CDR3nt: TGTGCCAGCTCACCAAGGCCGGCAGGGGGGGTTCAGCCCCAGCATTTT
CDR3aa: CASSPRPAGGVQPQHF

v_gene: TRBV4-1
d_gene: .
abundance: few
j_gene: TRBJ1-4
CDR3nt: TGCGCCAGCAGCCAAGAGGGACGGGTTCGTAATGAAAAACTGTTTTTT
CDR3aa: CASSQEGRVRNEKLFF

v_gene: TRBV5-1
d_gene: TRBD1
abundance: .
j_gene: TRBJ1-3
CDR3nt: TGCGCCAGCAGCAGACAGGGGGCAACCGCTGGAAACACCATATATTTT
CDR3aa: CASSRQGATAGNTIYF

v_gene: TRBV7-9
d_gene: TRBD1
abundance: .
j_gene: TRBJ2-7
CDR3nt: TGTGCCAGCAGCTCCGGGACAGACTCCTACGAGCAGTACTTC
CDR3aa: CASSSGTDSYEQYF

v_gene: TRBV7-2
d_gene: TRBD2
abundance: medium-sized
j_gene: TRBJ2-7
CDR3nt: TGTGCCAGCAGTTCGGGAGGTAGGCCCCTCTACGAGCAGTACTTC
CDR3aa: CASSSGGRPLYEQYF

v_gene: TRBV11-2
d_gene: .
abundance: .
j_gene: TRBJ1-3
CDR3nt: TGTGCCAGCAGCTTCGGCCGTCCGGACACCATATATTTT
CDR3aa: CASSFGRPDTIYF

v_gene: TRBV5-4
d_gene: TRBD1
abundance: .
j_gene: TRBJ2-7
CDR3nt: TGTGCCAGCAGCCAACCCTCCGGGACAGGACCCGAGCAGTACTTC
CDR3aa: CASSQPSGTGPEQYF

v_gene: TRBV27
d_gene: TRBD1
abundance: .
j_gene: TRBJ1-2
CDR3nt: TGTGCCAGCAGTGGGGACAGGGCTAGCCTCTATGGCTACACCTTC
CDR3aa: CASSGDRASLYGYTF

v_gene: TRBV4-2
d_gene: .
abundance: .
j_gene: TRBJ2-7
CDR3nt: TGTGCCAGCAGCCGCAGGAGGGGGGTGGACTACGAGCAGTACTTC
CDR3aa: CASSRRRGVDYEQYF

v_gene: TRBV20-1
d_gene: .
abundance: few
j_gene: TRBJ1-2
CDR3nt: TGCAGTGCTGGGGAGGGGGGCTACACCTTC
CDR3aa: CSAGEGGYTF

v_gene: TRBV30
d_gene: .
abundance: .
j_gene: TRBJ2-2
CDR3nt: TGTGCCTGGGGCAAGGCCGGGGAGCTGTTTTTT
CDR3aa: CAWGKAGELFF

v_gene: TRBV4-2
d_gene: .
abundance: .
j_gene: TRBJ2-3
CDR3nt: TGTGCCAGCAGCCAACCGACCAAGACCACCCGAGATACGCAGTATTTT
CDR3aa: CASSQPTKTTRDTQYF

v_gene: TRBV2
d_gene: .
abundance: .
j_gene: TRBJ1-5
CDR3nt: TGTGCCAGCATGGAAGGACAGTTCAATCAGCCCCAGCATTTT
CDR3aa: CASMEGQFNQPQHF

v_gene: TRBV5-1
d_gene: TRBD2
abundance: .
j_gene: TRBJ2-7
CDR3nt: TGCGCCAGCAGCCCCGGACTAGCGGGGGAGCAGTACTTC
CDR3aa: CASSPGLAGEQYF

v_gene: TRBV6-6
d_gene: .
abundance: .
j_gene: TRBJ1-5
CDR3nt: TGTGCCAGCCGGGGTAGACCGGATCAGCCCCAGCATTTT
CDR3aa: CASRGRPDQPQHF

v_gene: TRBV6-4
d_gene: .
abundance: few
j_gene: TRBJ1-1
CDR3nt: TGTGCCAGCAGTGCGCAGAGGGACACTGAAGCTTTCTTT
CDR3aa: CASSAQRDTEAFF

v_gene: TRBV6-6
d_gene: .
abundance: .
j_gene: TRBJ2-5
CDR3nt: TGTGCCAGCACCGATGCAAGGGTGAGGGAGACCCAGTACTTC
CDR3aa: CASTDARVRETQYF

v_gene: TRBV5-5
d_gene: TRBD1
abundance: few
j_gene: TRBJ1-1
CDR3nt: TGTGCCAGCAAGGGGGCTGCAGGGAACACTGAAGCTTTCTTT
CDR3aa: CASKGAAGNTEAFF

v_gene: TRBV6-6
d_gene: .
abundance: .
j_gene: TRBJ1-1
CDR3nt: TGTGCCAGCAGTTACTCGTCCCGACAGTTTGAAGCTTTCTTT
CDR3aa: CASSYSSRQFEAFF

v_gene: TRBV5-6
d_gene: TRBD1
abundance: .
j_gene: TRBJ2-7
CDR3nt: TGTGCCAGCAGCCCGACCGGACAGGCCGGTTCCTACGAGCAGTACTTC
CDR3aa: CASSPTGQAGSYEQYF

v_gene: TRBV5-1
d_gene: .
abundance: .
j_gene: TRBJ1-2
CDR3nt: TGCGCCAGCAGCACTGTCGGCTACACCTTC
CDR3aa: CASSTVGYTF

v_gene: TRBV4-1
d_gene: .
abundance: .
j_gene: TRBJ2-1
CDR3nt: TGCGCCAGCAGCCCCACCAACAATGAGCAGTTCTTC
CDR3aa: CASSPTNNEQFF